The source of this TCR beta chain is a study of vaccination effects on CD4 cells after COVID-19. Study-wide results and limits: Healthy vaccinees' vaccine-induced clones included only 1 of 255 that recognized common cold coronaviruses.

The culture ran for approximately 10 days, and then CD4+ T cells were isolated. All study participants received two doses of BNT162b2 or mRNA-1273 vaccine. None of the vaccinated had previously contracted SARS-CoV-2, and their nucleocapsid antibodies tested negative. The V end was cut by 3 bases, the J end by 2 bases, with 12 bases between. The germline gives CDR1 MDHEN, CDR2 SYDVKM. There are 15 residues in the CDR3. TCRdb's copy holds only in-frame clones and misses some; the assay was immunoSEQ multiplex PCR. The sample includes tens of thousands of clones, 74% seen only once; the top ten take about 15%. This clone occurred once. Its antigen is currently unknown.

J is TRBJ2-3 and V is TRBV28, with D perhaps TRBD2 (6 bases). This clonotype originated in a human donor who received a COVID-19 vaccine. The input for sequencing was CD4+ T cells from PBMCs cultured without peptide, taken after COVID-19 vaccination. This CDR3 is CASSFSREVTDTQYF. The CDR3 DNA is TGTGCCAGCAGTTTTAGCAGGGAGGTCACAGATACGCAGTATTTT.